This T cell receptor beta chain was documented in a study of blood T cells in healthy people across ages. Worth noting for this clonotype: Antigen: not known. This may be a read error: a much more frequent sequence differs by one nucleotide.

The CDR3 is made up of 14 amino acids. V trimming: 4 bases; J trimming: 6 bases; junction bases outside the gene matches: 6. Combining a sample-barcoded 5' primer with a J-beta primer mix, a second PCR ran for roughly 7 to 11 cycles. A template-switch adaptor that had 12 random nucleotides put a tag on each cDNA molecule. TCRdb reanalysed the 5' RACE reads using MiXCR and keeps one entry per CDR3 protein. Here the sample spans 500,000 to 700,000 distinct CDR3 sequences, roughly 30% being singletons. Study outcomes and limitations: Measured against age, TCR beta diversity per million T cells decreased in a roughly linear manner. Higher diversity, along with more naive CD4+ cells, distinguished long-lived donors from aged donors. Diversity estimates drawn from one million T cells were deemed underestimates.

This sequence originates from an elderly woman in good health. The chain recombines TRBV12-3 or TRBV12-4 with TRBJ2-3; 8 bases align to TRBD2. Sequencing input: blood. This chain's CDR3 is CASSCQAGADTQYF. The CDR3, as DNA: TGTGCCAGCAGTTGTCAAGCGGGGGCGGATACGCAGTATTTT.